A single sample is the source of the 5 T cell receptor beta chains below, sequenced in a study of CD8 T cells in Susac syndrome. When the RNA was reverse transcribed, random hexamers were used with an input of about 0.45 to 1 ug. TCRdb re-derived calls from the immunoSEQ multiplex PCR reads in MiXCR, one entry per CDR3 protein. This table holds some 130,000 distinct CDR3 sequences, about 95% found once. The specimen sequenced was CD8+ T cells from PBMCs. Every receptor here comes from a human donor with Susac syndrome.

V usage is TRBV29-1 and J usage is TRBJ2-1; unclear D gene. This CDR3 has 16 amino acids. Germline CDR1 SQVTM, CDR2 ANQGSEA. V was trimmed by 5 bases and J by 3 bases, leaving 20 bases between them. The CDR3 region has the DNA TGCAGCGTTCGACAAAGAGAAGGCTATCGCTACAATGAGCAGTTCTTC. It specifies CSVRQREGYRYNEQFF.

This chain links TRBV12-3 or TRBV12-4 with TRBJ1-2; TRBD1 matches 7 bases. This CDR3 contains 14 residues. V was pared by 6 bases and J by 3 bases, with 7 bases of the junction left unmatched. The CDR3 is CASSPNRGYYGYTF. As DNA, the CDR3 is TGTGCCAGCAGCCCGAACAGGGGATACTATGGCTACACCTTC.

The chain is built from TRBV19 and TRBJ2-7, with 11 positions matching TRBD2. CDR1 and CDR2 from the germline V gene are LNHDA and SQIVND (reference sequence). The CDR3 consists of 14 residues. The V gene end was trimmed by 3 bases and the J gene end by 5 bases; junction bases not matched to a gene: 3. The CDR3 coding sequence is TGTGCCAGTAGTATCCTAGCGGGAGGTAACGAGCAGTACTTC. This gives the protein CASSILAGGNEQYF.

J is TRBJ1-2 and V is TRBV18; D gene ambiguous. The V gene lost 3 bases and the J gene lost 1 base, with 12 bases spanning the gap. CDR1 is KGHSH, CDR2 LQKENI, per germline. The CDR3 spans 15 residues. CDR3 sequence (DNA): TGTGCCAGCTCACCGTCGCACAGTGTTAACTATGGCTACACCTTC. Protein sequence: CASSPSHSVNYGYTF. Full variable domain (missing parts from reference TRBV18 and TRBJ1-2): NAGVMQNPRHLVRRRGQEARLRCSPMKGHSHVYWYRQLPEEGLKFMVYLQKENIIDESGMPKERFSAEFPKEGPSILRIQQVVRGDSAAYFCASSPSHSVNYGYTFGSGTRLTVV.

J is TRBJ2-1 and V is TRBV12-3 or TRBV12-4; 10 bases align to TRBD2. Unmatched junction bases numbered 3, after V lost 2 bases and J lost 5 bases. The CDR3 is 15 amino acids. CDR3 in amino acids: CASSLWLAGDNEQFF. The CDR3 coding sequence is TGTGCCAGCAGTTTATGGCTAGCGGGGGACAATGAGCAGTTCTTC.